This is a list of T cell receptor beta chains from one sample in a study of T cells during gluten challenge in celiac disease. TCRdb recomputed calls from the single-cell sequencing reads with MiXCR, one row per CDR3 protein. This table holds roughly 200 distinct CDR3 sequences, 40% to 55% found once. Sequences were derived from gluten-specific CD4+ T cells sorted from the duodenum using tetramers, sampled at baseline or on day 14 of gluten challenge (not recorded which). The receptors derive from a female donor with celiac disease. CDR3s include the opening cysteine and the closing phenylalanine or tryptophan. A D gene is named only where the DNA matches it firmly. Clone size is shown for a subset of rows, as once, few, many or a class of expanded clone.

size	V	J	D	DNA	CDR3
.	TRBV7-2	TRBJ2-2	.	TGTGCCAGCAACTCGGACTCTACCGGGGAGCTGTTTTTT	CASNSDSTGELFF
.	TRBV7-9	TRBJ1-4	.	TGTGCCAGCAGCTTAAACCGTGAAAAACTGTTTTTT	CASSLNREKLFF
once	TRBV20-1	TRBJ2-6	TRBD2	TGCAGTGCTAACCGAGCGGGGGGGATCTCTGGGGCCAACGTCCTGACTTTC	CSANRAGGISGANVLTF
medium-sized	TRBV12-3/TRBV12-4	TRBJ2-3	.	TGTGCCAGCAAAAAAAGGGGGGGCACAGATACGCAGTATTTT	CASKKRGGTDTQYF
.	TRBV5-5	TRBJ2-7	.	TGTGCCAGCAGCTTGCGACAGCAGAAGCCCCCTTACGAGCAGTACTTC	CASSLRQQKPPYEQYF
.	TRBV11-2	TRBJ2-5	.	TGTGCCAGCAGCCCAGCCGGGACGCAGGGAGAGACCCAGTACTTC	CASSPAGTQGETQYF
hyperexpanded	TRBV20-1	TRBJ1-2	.	TGCAGTGCTAGAGTCAGCATGCTGAGTGGCTACACCTTC	CSARVSMLSGYTF
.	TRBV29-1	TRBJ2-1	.	TGCAGCGCATCACTTTCCTGGGACAATGAGCAGTTCTTC	CSASLSWDNEQFF
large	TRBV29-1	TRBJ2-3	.	TGCAGCGTTGAAGATCCACCGAGCACAGATACGCAGTATTTT	CSVEDPPSTDTQYF
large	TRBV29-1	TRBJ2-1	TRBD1	TGCAGCGGCTGGACAGGGGGATCCTACAATGAGCAGTTCTTC	CSGWTGGSYNEQFF
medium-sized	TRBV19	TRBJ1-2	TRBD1	TGTGCCAGTAGCAATCGACAGGGGCAAGGCTACACCTTC	CASSNRQGQGYTF
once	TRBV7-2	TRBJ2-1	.	TGTGCCAGCAGCTCTACAGGTAACCTTGAGCAGTTCTTC	CASSSTGNLEQFF
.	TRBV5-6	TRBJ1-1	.	TGTGCCAGCAGTTCAGGGCTCTACACTGAAGCTTTCTTT	CASSSGLYTEAFF